Only a few counts were recorded for the clone carrying this T cell receptor (beta chain). TCRdb's table, derived via immunoSEQ multiplex PCR, lists solely in-frame clones and lacks some. The data show fewer than 250,000 clones, about 85% seen once. These data belong to a study of blood T cell repertoires in COVID-19. The germline V gene has CDR1 SGHNT and CDR2 YYREEE (reference sequence). V was clipped by 0 bases and J by 7 bases, with 7 bases between them. The CDR3 runs 13 residues. Cohorts were assigned according to the clinical history that participants reported. The TCR comes from a woman aged 40 to 50 in a cohort exposed to, infected with or recovered from COVID-19 (not recorded which). The specimen sequenced was PBMCs or T cells enriched from blood (not recorded which). The chain employs TRBV5-4 and TRBJ2-2; D possibly corresponds to TRBD2 (6 bases). The CDR3 here is CASSLVTSGELFF. The CDR3 nucleotides are TGTGCCAGCAGCTTGGTGACTAGCGGGGAGCTGTTTTTT.